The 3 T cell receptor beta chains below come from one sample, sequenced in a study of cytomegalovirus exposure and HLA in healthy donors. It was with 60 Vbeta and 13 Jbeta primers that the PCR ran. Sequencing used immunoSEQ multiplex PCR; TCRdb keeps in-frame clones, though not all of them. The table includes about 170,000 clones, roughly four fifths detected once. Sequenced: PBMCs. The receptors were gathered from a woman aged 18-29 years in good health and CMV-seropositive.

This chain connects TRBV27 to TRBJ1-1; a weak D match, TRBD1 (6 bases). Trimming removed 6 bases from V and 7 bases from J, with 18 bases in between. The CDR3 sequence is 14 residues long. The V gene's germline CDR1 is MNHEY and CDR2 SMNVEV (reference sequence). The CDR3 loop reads CASSPHTGILEAFF. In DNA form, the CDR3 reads TGTGCCAGCAGCCCTCACACAGGGATCCTTGAAGCTTTCTTT.

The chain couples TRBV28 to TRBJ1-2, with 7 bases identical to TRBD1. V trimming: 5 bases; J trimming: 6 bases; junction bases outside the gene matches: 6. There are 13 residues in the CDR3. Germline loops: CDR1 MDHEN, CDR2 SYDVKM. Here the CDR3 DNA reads TGTGCCAGCAGTGTCGCAGGGGGAGATGGCTACACCTTC. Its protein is CASSVAGGDGYTF.

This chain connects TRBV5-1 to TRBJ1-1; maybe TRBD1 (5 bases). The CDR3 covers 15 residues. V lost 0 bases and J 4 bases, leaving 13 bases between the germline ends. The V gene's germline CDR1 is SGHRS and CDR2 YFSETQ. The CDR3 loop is CASSLVAGSTTEAFF. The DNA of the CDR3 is TGCGCCAGCAGCTTGGTGGCAGGGTCGACCACTGAAGCTTTCTTT.